The subject of this entry is one TCR beta chain. What antigen it recognizes has not been identified. There are no base qualities to consult, and no much larger clone falls within one base. Trimming leaves V shorter by 8 bases and J shorter by 2 bases, with the junction holding 4 bases beyond the gene matches. The germline V gene (reference sequence) sets CDR1 to MNHEY and CDR2 to SMNVEV. The CDR3 numbers 14 residues from cysteine through phenylalanine. The read is trimmed to its CDR3 DNA, 42 bases read in frame from base 1. The data stem from a study of shared clonotypes between healthy human individuals (dated by TCRdb to about 2020). For the study in its entirety: The cohort comprised a couple of women and a few men aged 18 to 49 years. For each donor, three plates each were used for CD4 naive and CD4 memory, two plates were used for CD8 naive, and one plate was used for CD8 memory. The study deeply sequenced blood TCR repertoires of about 5 healthy adults to estimate repertoire size and the extent of clonotype sharing between individuals. To increase sequencing depth and limit assay-specific biases, TCR repertoire library preparation and sequencing were carried out by different laboratories using diverse techniques. Each donor's leukapheresis produced roughly between about 0.9 and 9.5 billion PBMCs.

Using the deep immunoSEQ assay, TCR CDR3 regions were amplified from genomic DNA by multiplex PCR. Extracted genomic DNA from each cell subset was spread evenly across all wells of several immunoSEQ 96-well plates, with each plate serving as a replicate. For sorted subsets, approximately 210 ng genomic DNA, equal to 30,000 to 35,000 T cell genomes, was loaded into each replicate PCR. Purified libraries were measured with a Qubit 3.0 fluorometer, size-checked on a Bioanalyzer 2100, and measured again with the KAPA Library Quantification kit. A separate single-read 150-cycle Illumina NextSeq 550 flow cell was used to sequence each immunoSEQ 96-well plate. In the authors' own workflow: Because the immunoSEQ output held only junctional sequences and lacked quality scores, the filtering could not match the filtering applied to full-length reads. To assign V/J genes and CDR3, sequences were annotated using PyIR, a Python wrapper for IgBLAST v1.9, with IMGT germline references. Reads were removed for weak V/J assignments (E-value above 1e-6), missing CDR3, stop codons, out-of-frame junctions, or ambiguous translated residues. V3J clonotypes were defined as sequences sharing an identical inferred V gene, J gene, and CDR3 amino acid sequence. The percentage overlap between two repertoires was calculated by dividing the number of shared unique clonotypes by the size of the smaller repertoire. RTK rarefaction, the Chao1 estimator, and Recon v2.1 estimates of unobserved clonotypes were used to assess repertoire richness. OLGA was used to compute generation probabilities for all TCRbeta clonotypes that the gDNA method yielded from a handful of donors. In its TCRdb copy, this immuneACCESS table keeps in-frame sequences only and misses some clones. Where compared with another copy, unresolved V genes explain less than half of these, and the others have no known cause. V, J and clone size are taken as reported in that table, and D and trimming were inferred from the DNA itself. Present in this sample are about 2.3 million clones, approximately 95% of which were seen just once. Of the sample, around 0.4% falls within the top ten clones.

General study outcomes and caveats: Because the study included a small number of donors, the genetic and exposure-history diversity represented was limited. Across four donors, about 5% of naive CD4, roughly 3.3% of naive CD8, under 2.5% of memory CD4, and 0.4% to 0.45% of memory CD8 clonotypes were shared. Sampling was restricted to blood, and TCR repertoires in tissue are likely to differ from TCR repertoires in blood. Compared with non-shared clonotypes, the clonotypes found in all four sorted-subset donors had higher generation probabilities. Even with the large sequencing depth, rarefaction of the sorted-subset datasets indicated that sequencing was incomplete. Based on pairwise subsampling, the degree of clonotype sharing among donors was expected to be affected by sequencing depth. Larger estimated clonotype richness was generally found for naive subsets than for memory subsets.

Healthy HIV-negative adults with no recently reported acute infections or vaccinations were included as donors. Only Caucasian adults living in Nashville, Tennessee, USA were represented among the donors. Magnetic negative selection was used to enrich CD4+ T cells, after which naive cells were positively selected on CD45RA and the negative fraction became the memory subset. Blood was collected by leukapheresis, and PBMCs were isolated by Ficoll-Histopaque density gradient centrifugation and then cryopreserved in liquid nitrogen vapor phase. Analytical flow cytometry was used to check the purity and quantity of every magnetically sorted T cell population. Genomic DNA was isolated from every sorted fraction and measured by UV absorbance on a Nanodrop 2000c.

The receptor was derived from a man aged 18 to 35 in good health. Some clones in this sample may be carry-over from other donors' samples. This chain is built from TRBV27 and TRBJ2-2; TRBD2 aligns with 8 central bases. Sample: naive CD4+ T cells from PBMCs. In light of the paper, this sample's cell subset or site label describes: CD45RA+ positively selected. At the DNA level, the sequence is TGTGCCAGCCGGCGGGGGGTTAACACCGGGGAGCTGTTTTTT. It codes for CASRRGVNTGELFF.